This TCR beta chain appears in the sequencing data of a study of blood T cell repertoires in COVID-19. Turning to the study itself: Nucleic acid was either cDNA or gDNA, and it came from T cells, B-cell-depleted T cells, or PBMCs.

Trimming at V came to 1 base and at J to 7 bases, leaving 5 bases not matched to a gene. Per the germline V gene, CDR1 is MGHRA and CDR2 is YSYEKL. The length of the CDR3 is 14 residues. In the original workflow: Reference gene primer amplification gave estimated nucleated cell counts. TCRdb's table, derived via immunoSEQ multiplex PCR, lists solely in-frame clones and lacks some. Clonal size and the V and J genes are those of that table, whereas D and trimming came from the DNA. The sample has 200,000 or so clones; over 80% are singletons. This clone was counted between two and nine times. The sample taken for sequencing was peripheral blood. This rearrangement joins TRBV4-1 to TRBJ2-7; 9 positions match TRBD2. This clonotype was obtained from a human donor in a cohort sampled during active COVID-19. The CDR3 sequence is CASSQGLAEPEQYF. CDR3 in DNA: TGCGCCAGCAGCCAAGGACTAGCGGAACCAGAGCAGTACTTC.